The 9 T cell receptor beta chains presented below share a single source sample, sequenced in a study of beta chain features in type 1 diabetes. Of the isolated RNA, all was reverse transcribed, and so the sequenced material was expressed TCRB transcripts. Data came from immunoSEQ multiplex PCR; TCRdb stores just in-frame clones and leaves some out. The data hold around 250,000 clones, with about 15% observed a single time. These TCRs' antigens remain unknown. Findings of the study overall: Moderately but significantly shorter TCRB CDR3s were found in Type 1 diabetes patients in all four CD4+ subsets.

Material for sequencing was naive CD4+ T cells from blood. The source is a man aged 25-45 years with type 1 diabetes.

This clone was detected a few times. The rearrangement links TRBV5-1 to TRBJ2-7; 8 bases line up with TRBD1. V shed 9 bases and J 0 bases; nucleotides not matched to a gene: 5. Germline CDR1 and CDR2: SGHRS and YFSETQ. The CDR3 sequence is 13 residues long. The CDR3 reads CATRQGSSYEQYF. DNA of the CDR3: TGCGCCACGAGACAGGGGAGCTCCTACGAGCAGTACTTC. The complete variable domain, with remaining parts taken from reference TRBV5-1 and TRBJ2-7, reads KAGVTQTPRYLIKTRGQQVTLSCSPISGHRSVSWYQQTPGQGLQFLFEYFSETQRNKGNFPGRFSGRQFSNSRSEMNVSTLELGDSALYLCATRQGSSYEQYFGPGTRLTVT.

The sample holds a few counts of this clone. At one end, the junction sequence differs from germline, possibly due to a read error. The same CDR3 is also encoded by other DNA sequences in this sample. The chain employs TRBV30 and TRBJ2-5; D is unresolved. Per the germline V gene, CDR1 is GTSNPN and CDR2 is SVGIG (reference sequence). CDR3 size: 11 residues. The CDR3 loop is CAWSDQETQYF. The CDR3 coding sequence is TGTGCCTGGAGTGACCAGGAGACCCAGTACTTC.

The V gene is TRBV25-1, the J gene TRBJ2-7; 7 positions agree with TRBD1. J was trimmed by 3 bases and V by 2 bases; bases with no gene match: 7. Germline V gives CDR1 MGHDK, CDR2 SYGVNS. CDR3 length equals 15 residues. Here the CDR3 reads CASSEAGTAIYEQYF. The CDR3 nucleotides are TGTGCCAGCAGTGAAGCCGGGACAGCGATCTACGAGCAGTACTTC.

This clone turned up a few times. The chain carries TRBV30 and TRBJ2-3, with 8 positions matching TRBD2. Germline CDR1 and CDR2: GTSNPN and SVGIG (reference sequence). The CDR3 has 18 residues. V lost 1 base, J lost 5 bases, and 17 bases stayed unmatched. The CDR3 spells CAWSGLTAGTSAGDTQYF. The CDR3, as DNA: TGTGCCTGGAGTGGACTGACCGCAGGGACTAGTGCGGGAGATACGCAGTATTTT.

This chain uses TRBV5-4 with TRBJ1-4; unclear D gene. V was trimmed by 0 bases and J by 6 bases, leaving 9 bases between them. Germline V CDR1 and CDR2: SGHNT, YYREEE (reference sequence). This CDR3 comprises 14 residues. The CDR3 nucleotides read TGTGCCAGCAGCTTGGGCCAGGTCGATGAAAAACTGTTTTTT. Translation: CASSLGQVDEKLFF. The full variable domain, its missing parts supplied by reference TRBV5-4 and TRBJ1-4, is ETGVTQSPTHLIKTRGQQVTLRCSSQSGHNTVSWYQQALGQGPQFIFQYYREEENGRGNFPPRFSGLQFPNYSSELNVNALELDDSALYLCASSLGQVDEKLFFGSGTQLSVL.

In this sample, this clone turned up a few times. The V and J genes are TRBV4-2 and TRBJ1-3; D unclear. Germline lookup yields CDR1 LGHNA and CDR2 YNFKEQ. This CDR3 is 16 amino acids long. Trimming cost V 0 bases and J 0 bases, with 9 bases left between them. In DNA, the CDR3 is TGTGCCAGCAGCCAAGATGGCGGGATCTCTGGAAACACCATATATTTT. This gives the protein CASSQDGGISGNTIYF.

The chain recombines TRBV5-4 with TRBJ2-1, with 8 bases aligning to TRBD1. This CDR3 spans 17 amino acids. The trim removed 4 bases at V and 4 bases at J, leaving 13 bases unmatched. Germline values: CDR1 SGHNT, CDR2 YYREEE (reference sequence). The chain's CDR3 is CASSPNLQGASYNEQFF. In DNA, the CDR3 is TGTGCCAGCAGCCCCAACCTGCAGGGGGCATCGTACAATGAGCAGTTCTTC. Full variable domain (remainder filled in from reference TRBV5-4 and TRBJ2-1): ETGVTQSPTHLIKTRGQQVTLRCSSQSGHNTVSWYQQALGQGPQFIFQYYREEENGRGNFPPRFSGLQFPNYSSELNVNALELDDSALYLCASSPNLQGASYNEQFFGPGTRLTVL.

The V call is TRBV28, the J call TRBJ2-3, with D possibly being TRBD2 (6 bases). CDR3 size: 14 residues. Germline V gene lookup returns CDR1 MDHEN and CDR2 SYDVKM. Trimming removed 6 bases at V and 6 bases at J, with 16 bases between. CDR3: CASRHSGTPDTQYF. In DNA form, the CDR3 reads TGTGCCAGCAGACATTCCGGGACTCCGGATACGCAGTATTTT.

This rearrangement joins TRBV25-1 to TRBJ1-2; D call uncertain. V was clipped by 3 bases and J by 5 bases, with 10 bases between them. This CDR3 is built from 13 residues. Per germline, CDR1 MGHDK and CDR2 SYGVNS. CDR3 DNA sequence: TGTGCCAGCAGTGAGGCGGGTCGTTATGGCTACACCTTC. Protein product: CASSEAGRYGYTF.